The 23 T cell receptor beta chains listed next were all sequenced from one sample in a study of control samples from healthy donors and cancer patients. Generated by immunoSEQ multiplex PCR, the TCRdb table keeps only in-frame clones and is missing some. This table holds fewer than 70,000 clones, approximately 90% found once. Material: PBMCs. These receptor sequences come from a man between 60 and 75 years old with head and neck cancer.

The J gene is TRBJ1-4, the V gene TRBV19; D gene unclear. The CDR3 extends over 14 amino acids. The germline CDR1 and CDR2 sequences are LNHDA and SQIVND (reference sequence). Trimming removed 2 bases from V and 8 bases from J, with 12 bases in between. CDR3 DNA: TGTGCCAGTAGTATAATGCTCAGCGGCGAAAAACTGTTTTTT. Protein: CASSIMLSGEKLFF.

The chain recombines TRBV28 with TRBJ1-4; D unclear. CDR3 length: 11 amino acids. V was trimmed by 3 bases and J by 8 bases, leaving 4 bases between them. Germline CDR1 is MDHEN and CDR2 is SYDVKM. CDR3 protein: CASSFLEKLFF. As DNA, the CDR3 is TGTGCCAGCAGTTTTCTCGAAAAACTGTTTTTT.

The V call is TRBV2, the J call TRBJ2-7; 7 nucleotides match TRBD1. The J segment lost 2 bases and the V segment lost 6 bases, leaving 7 bases of the junction unmatched. CDR3 size: 14 residues. Germline CDR1 SNHLY, CDR2 FYNNEI. This chain's CDR3 is CASRGQAITYEQYF. CDR3 nucleotide sequence: TGTGCCAGCAGAGGACAGGCGATAACCTACGAGCAGTACTTC.

The chain carries TRBV9 and TRBJ1-6; possibly TRBD1 for D (6 bases). Looked up from germline, CDR1 is SGDLS and CDR2 is YYNGEE. There are 14 residues in the CDR3. Trimming removed 0 bases from V and 12 bases from J, with 13 bases in between. In DNA, the CDR3 is TGTGCCAGCAGCGTAGGACAGGTCCCTGGACCCCTCCACTTT. Translation: CASSVGQVPGPLHF.

CDR3 sequence: CATSQGNSLLYSNQPQHF. CDR3 bases: TGTGCCACCTCGCAGGGAAATTCCCTTCTATATAGCAATCAGCCCCAGCATTTT. The chain joins TRBV10-3 to TRBJ1-5; TRBD1 is a possible D gene (5 bases). V lost 10 bases and J lost 0, with 25 bases in between. This CDR3 is built from 18 residues. The germline CDR1 and CDR2 sequences are ENHRY and SYGVKD.

The V and J genes are TRBV2 and TRBJ2-3; no clear D gene. Germline assignment: CDR1 SNHLY and CDR2 FYNNEI. The CDR3 contains 14 residues. V was clipped by 6 bases and J by 4 bases, with 14 bases between them. CDR3 bases: TGTGCCAGCAGGCGCCGATGGAGCGCAGATACGCAGTATTTT. Its protein product is CASRRRWSADTQYF. Variable domain in full (rest from reference TRBV2 and TRBJ2-3): EPEVTQTPSHQVTQMGQEVILRCVPISNHLYFYWYRQILGQKVEFLVSFYNNEISEKSEIFDDQFSVERPDGSNFTLKIRSTKLEDSAMYFCASRRRWSADTQYFGPGTRLTVL.

This clone was recorded once. The chain couples TRBV21-1 to TRBJ2-1; TRBD1 is the table's D call and was not checked against the DNA. TRBV21-1 is deemed a pseudogene. The CDR3 spans 15 residues. As DNA, the CDR3 is TGTGCCAGCAGCAAAAGCCAGGGTGGGCACAATGAGCAGTTCTTC. Amino acids: CASSKSQGGHNEQFF.

V gene TRBV10-2 combines with J gene TRBJ1-1; D remains unclear. Trimming pared 0 bases from V and 4 bases from J, leaving 9 bases between. Germline CDR1 WSHSY, CDR2 SAAADI. CDR3 length: 14 residues. The CDR3 DNA reads as TGCGCCAGCAGTGAGTCTGCTGGAGGCACTGAAGCTTTCTTT. This encodes CASSESAGGTEAFF.

This chain uses TRBV6-2 or TRBV6-3 with TRBJ2-6, with D possibly matching TRBD1 (6 bases). CDR3 length equals 18 residues. The ends were cut back, 5 bases at V and 0 bases at J, with 17 bases in the middle. Per germline, CDR1 MNHEY and CDR2 SVGEGT. The CDR3 DNA sequence: TGTGCCAGCAGTAAAACAGGGATGGGGTCCTCTGGGGCCAACGTCCTGACTTTC. Its protein is CASSKTGMGSSGANVLTF.

The chain uses TRBV6-5 and TRBJ2-1; 8 bases fit TRBD2. Per the germline V gene, CDR1 is MNHEY and CDR2 is SVGAGI. V shed 10 bases and J 6 bases; nucleotides not matched to a gene: 11. The CDR3 length is 14 residues. The CDR3 DNA reads TGTGCCATTAGCGGGACCCGCAGTGGCAATGAGCAGTTCTTC. Encoded protein: CAISGTRSGNEQFF.

This chain links TRBV7-3 with TRBJ2-3; TRBD2 matches 10 bases. The CDR3 runs to 18 residues. Losses at the gene ends were 5 bases for V and 1 base for J; bases not matched to a gene: 12. Germline V gene lookup returns CDR1 SGHTA and CDR2 FQGTGA. The CDR3 DNA sequence: TGTGCCAGCAGCCCATACCCCTACACTAGCGGGGGCACAGATACGCAGTATTTT. This codes for CASSPYPYTSGGTDTQYF. Full variable domain (remainder filled in from reference TRBV7-3 and TRBJ2-3): GAGVSQTPSNKVTEKGKYVELRCDPISGHTALYWYRQSLGQGPEFLIYFQGTGAADDSGLPNDRFFAVRPEGSVSTLKIQRTERGDSAVYLCASSPYPYTSGGTDTQYFGPGTRLTVL.

The J gene is TRBJ2-5, the V gene TRBV4-3; maybe TRBD1 (6 bases). Germline V gene sequence: CDR1 LGHNA, CDR2 YSLEER. V lost 4 bases and J lost 5, with 11 bases in between. The CDR3 length is 13 residues. CDR3 in amino acids: CASSRFQGETQYF. The CDR3 DNA reads TGCGCCAGCAGCCGGTTCCAGGGGGAGACCCAGTACTTC.

This clone is labeled medium-sized. The rearrangement links TRBV5-4 to TRBJ2-2; D unclear. The CDR3 spans 17 residues. Germline CDR1 is SGHNT and CDR2 is YYREEE (reference sequence). V lost 0 bases and J lost 6, with 18 bases in between. The CDR3 reads CASSLDRRRSESGELFF. The CDR3 nucleotides are TGTGCCAGCAGCTTGGACCGCAGAAGGTCGGAGTCCGGGGAGCTGTTTTTT.

This sequence joins TRBV3-1 (or the pseudogene TRBV3-2) and TRBJ2-5; D is possibly TRBD1 (5 bases). Germline CDR1 is LGHDT and CDR2 is YNNKEL (reference sequence). With 6 bases removed from V and 1 base from J, the gap between germline ends came to 15 bases. This CDR3 is 15 amino acids long. The DNA of the CDR3 is TGTGCCAGCAGACCAACAGGCTTGGTCCAAGAGACCCAGTACTTC. This codes for CASRPTGLVQETQYF.

The chain combines TRBV11-2 with TRBJ2-5; D is undetermined. The V and J ends lost 6 bases and 8 bases respectively, with 19 bases between them. Per germline, CDR1 SGHAT and CDR2 FQNNGV. The CDR3 runs to 14 residues. In nucleotides, the CDR3 is TGTGCCAGCAGTTCAGACCCTGGAGCGCGTACCCAGTACTTC. Its protein is CASSSDPGARTQYF.

This chain's CDR3 is CASTRQGTGNEQFF. The DNA for the CDR3 is TGTGCCAGCACCCGACAGGGGACTGGGAATGAGCAGTTCTTC. V and J are TRBV3-1 (or the pseudogene TRBV3-2) and TRBJ2-1; 8 bases line up with TRBD1. The germline CDR1 and CDR2 sequences are LGHDT and YNNKEL (reference sequence). Losses at the gene ends were 7 bases for V and 7 bases for J; bases not matched to a gene: 9. This CDR3 is 14 amino acids long.

V gene TRBV6-2 or TRBV6-3 combines with J gene TRBJ2-2; D might be TRBD1 (5 bases). CDR3 length: 14 residues. V was pared by 5 bases and J by 1 base, with 8 bases between. The V gene's germline CDR1 is MNHEY and CDR2 SVGEGT. CDR3 in DNA: TGTGCCAGCAGTCTAACAGGGAACACCGGGGAGCTGTTTTTT. Translation gives CASSLTGNTGELFF.

CDR3 amino acids: CASSLDSQGNSPLHF. The DNA of the CDR3 is TGTGCCAGCAGTTTAGATTCTCAGGGGAATTCACCCCTCCACTTT. This chain connects TRBV27 to TRBJ1-6; D possibly corresponds to TRBD1 (6 bases). V was shortened by 2 bases and J by 7 bases, with 12 bases between the two germline ends. The CDR3 loop spans 15 amino acids. Germline CDR1 and CDR2: MNHEY and SMNVEV (reference sequence).

The chain carries TRBV7-2 and TRBJ2-1, with 10 bases matching TRBD2. Trimming at V came to 5 bases and at J to 6 bases, leaving 16 bases not matched to a gene. Germline CDR1 reads SGHTA; CDR2 reads FQGNSA. This CDR3 contains 18 residues. The CDR3 here is CASSPFPFERGGPNEQFF. CDR3 coding DNA: TGTGCCAGCAGCCCATTCCCCTTTGAGCGGGGGGGCCCCAATGAGCAGTTCTTC.

The chain joins TRBV2 to TRBJ2-5, with 7 bases matching TRBD1. This CDR3 spans 13 amino acids. CDR1 SNHLY and CDR2 FYNNEI come from the germline V gene. Trimming at V came to 9 bases and at J to 2 bases, leaving 6 bases not matched to a gene. The CDR3 nucleotides read TGTGCCAGTAGACGGGACAGACAAGAGACCCAGTACTTC. As protein: CASRRDRQETQYF.

The CDR3 DNA sequence: TGCGCCAGCAGCCTAGAGATCTCCTACGAGCAGTACTTC. This translates into CASSLEISYEQYF. The chain is built from TRBV4-1 and TRBJ2-7; D is ambiguous. The CDR3 runs 13 residues. CDR1 is MGHRA, CDR2 YSYEKL, per germline. V was shortened by 4 bases and J by 0 bases, with 7 bases between the two germline ends.

The chain links TRBV19 to TRBJ2-3, with TRBD2 as a possible D gene (6 bases). Per the germline V gene, CDR1 is LNHDA and CDR2 is SQIVND (reference sequence). V was cut by 5 bases and J by 2 bases, with 14 bases left in between. The CDR3 has 15 residues. DNA of the CDR3: TGTGCCAGTAGTGAACTGGGACTTTACACAGATACGCAGTATTTT. It encodes CASSELGLYTDTQYF.

The V and J genes are TRBV7-3 and TRBJ2-1; D is undetermined. CDR3 length: 15 residues. V dropped 5 bases and J dropped 0 bases, with 11 bases sitting between them. The germline gives CDR1 SGHTA, CDR2 FQGTGA. CDR3 sequence reads: CASSPWAVSYNEQFF. DNA of the CDR3: TGTGCCAGCAGCCCATGGGCGGTCTCCTACAATGAGCAGTTCTTC.